This entry lists 19 T cell receptor beta chains sequenced from one sample in a study of tumor-infiltrating lymphocytes in primary liver carcinoma. TCR beta cDNA was made from 400 to 600 ng total RNA with a constant-region primer. Three-round nested multiplex PCR performed with slightly modified ARM-PCR produced the TCR beta libraries. TRBV1-TRBV30 forward primers and a C-beta reverse primer were used in the first two PCR rounds, which each ran for about 11 cycles. TCRdb analysed the multiplex PCR reads with MiXCR anew, one entry per CDR3 protein. The sample includes more than 85,000 distinct CDR3 sequences, roughly 80% seen only once; the top ten take about a fifth. Without any cell sorting, about 18-30 mg of bulk tissue yielded co-extracted RNA and DNA. The sample consisted of liver tumor tissue from sampling region 3. Subset in this sample: tumor region T3, left-lateral pole. Receptors were obtained from a man aged 35 to 55 with primary liver carcinoma and hepatitis B virus infection.

Points on this clonotype: Mismatch with germline at one junction end may stem from a read error. The chain combines TRBV10-3 with TRBJ2-1; 7 positions match TRBD2. Germline V gene sequence: CDR1 ENHRY, CDR2 SYGVKD. The CDR3 sequence is 16 residues long. Written as DNA, the CDR3 is TGTACCATCAGCCCGGGACCAGCGGGGAACTACAATGAGCAGTTCTTC. Residues: CTISPGPAGNYNEQFF.

This clonotype has only one observation. The final CDR3 position lacks the conserved phenylalanine or tryptophan, pointing to a likely read error. This chain uses TRBV29-1 with TRBJ2-5; possibly TRBD2 for D (5 bases). The CDR3 is 15 residues long. Germline CDR1 is SQVTM and CDR2 is ANQGSEA. CDR3 region: CSVEYAAGRLETQYV. Written as DNA, the CDR3 is TGCAGCGTTGAATACGCGGCGGGTAGATTGGAGACGCAGTACGTC.

For this clonotype: It is likely a read error, because the conserved phenylalanine at the end of the CDR3 is missing. This chain links TRBV5-1 with TRBJ1-6; 7 bases align to TRBD1. The CDR3 sequence is 16 residues long. V shed 4 bases and J 5 bases; nucleotides not matched to a gene: 9. The germline V gene encodes CDR1 SGHRS and CDR2 YFSETQ. The CDR3 loop is CASSESLTGHNSPLHI. As DNA, the CDR3 is TGCGCCAGCAGCGAGAGCCTGACAGGGCATAATTCACCCCTCCACATT.

As concerns this clonotype: Germline is not matched at one junction end, which may reflect a read error. CDR3 loop: CSVEDPYGSSYEQYF. The DNA for the CDR3 is TGCAGCGTTGAAGATCCGTATGGGAGCTCCTACGAGCAGTACTTT. The chain combines TRBV29-1 with TRBJ2-7; a possible D gene is TRBD2 (5 bases). Germline values: CDR1 SQVTM, CDR2 ANQGSEA. The CDR3 is 15 amino acids.

A note on this clonotype: The junction departs from germline at one end; a sequencing error may be responsible. The V call is TRBV6-5, the J call TRBJ2-5, with 9 bases matching TRBD2. The CDR3 covers 16 residues. CDR1 and CDR2 (germline): MNHEY, SVGAGI. As DNA, the CDR3 is TGTGCCAGCAGTTACCGGACTAGCGACATCCAAGAGACCCAGCACTTC. Its protein is CASSYRTSDIQETQHF.

In regard to this clonotype: One end of the junction fails to match germline, which may point to a read error. The V and J genes are TRBV11-2 and TRBJ2-5; tentatively, D is TRBD1 or TRBD2 (5 bases each). The germline V gene has CDR1 SGHAT and CDR2 FQNNGV. This CDR3 is 15 amino acids long. CDR3 sequence: CDSSLGASRQETQYF. The CDR3 coding sequence is TGTGACAGCAGCTTAGGGGCTAGCAGACAAGAGACTCAGTACTTC. The variable domain in full, completed from reference TRBV11-2 and TRBJ2-5, reads EAGVAQSPRYKIIEKRQSVAFWCNPISGHATLYWYQQILGQGPKLLIQFQNNGVVDDSQLPKDRFSAERLKGVDSTLKIQPAKLEDSAVYLCDSSLGASRQETQYFGPGTRLLVL.

Turning to this clonotype: At one of its ends the junction is not consistent with the germline gene, which may arise from a read error. The chain employs TRBV29-1 and TRBJ2-3; 7 nucleotides match TRBD2. There are 16 residues in the CDR3. CDR1 and CDR2 from the germline V gene are SQVTM and ANQGSEA. The CDR3 spells CSVERSLGGRQDSQYF. CDR3 sequence (DNA): TGCAGCGTTGAGAGGTCTCTGGGGGGGAGACAAGATTCGCAGTATTTT.

This clonotype was seen a single time. The chain uses TRBV2 and TRBJ2-2; D may be TRBD2 (5 bases). This CDR3 has 14 amino acids. From germline, CDR1 is SNHLY and CDR2 FYNNEI. Trimming took 7 bases from V and 5 from J, leaving 14 bases between them. The CDR3 sequence: CASTEQRVTGELFF. The CDR3 DNA is TGTGCCAGCACCGAACAGAGGGTTACCGGGGAGCTGTTTTTT.

A remark on this clonotype: The junction and the germline gene differ at one end; a read error may be behind it. V is TRBV4-1 and J is TRBJ2-7, with a weak D call TRBD2 (5 bases). This CDR3 has 15 amino acids. Germline assignment: CDR1 MGHRA and CDR2 YSYEKL. This chain's CDR3 is CASSQDSNGIYGQYF. The CDR3 DNA is TGCGCCAGCAGCCAAGATTCTAACGGGATTTACGGGCAGTACTTC.

About this clonotype itself: It may be a read error: a sequence one base away is much more abundant. The chain joins TRBV5-1 to TRBJ1-3; D is undetermined. CDR3 length: 11 amino acids. The V gene's germline CDR1 is SGHRS and CDR2 YFSETQ. V dropped 6 bases and J dropped 9 bases, with 10 bases sitting between them. This CDR3 is CASIPHFTIYF. The CDR3 DNA reads as TGCGCCAGCATCCCCCATTTCACCATATATTTT.

The sample holds one count of this clonotype. At one end, the junction sequence differs from germline, possibly due to a read error. This chain links TRBV6-2 or TRBV6-3 with TRBJ2-7, with D possibly being TRBD2 (5 bases). CDR1 and CDR2 (germline): MNHEY, SVGEGT. The CDR3 contains 15 residues. The CDR3 protein is CANSYSDGLPYGQYF. As DNA, the CDR3 is TGTGCCAACAGTTACTCAGATGGACTCCCCTACGGGCAGTACTTC.

The chain links TRBV6-5 to TRBJ1-5; D not certain. Trimming stripped 8 bases from V and 12 bases from J, with 17 bases between. CDR3 size: 12 residues. The V gene's germline CDR1 is MNHEY and CDR2 SVGAGI. CDR3 region: CASHGPNPLQHF. CDR3 coding DNA: TGTGCCAGCCACGGCCCCAATCCGCTCCAGCATTTT.

Points on this clonotype: An end of the junction differs from the germline gene, which may be a read error. J is TRBJ1-6 and V is TRBV6-1; TRBD1 might be the D (6 bases). The CDR3 length is 14 residues. CDR1 and CDR2 (germline): MNHNS, SASEGT. Here the CDR3 DNA reads TGTACCAGCACCTCGACAGAGGGGGGTTCATCCCTCCACTTT. It encodes CTSTSTEGGSSLHF.

This clonotype came up once. The DNA of the CDR3 is TGCGCCAGCAGCCCGTATGTACGGGTCAGAGTCCTCTCTGGAAACACCATATATTTT. Its translation is CASSPYVRVRVLSGNTIYF. The V call is TRBV4-1, the J call TRBJ1-3; D gene unclear. The CDR3 is 19 amino acids. Trimming pared 4 bases from V and 0 bases from J, leaving 22 bases between. The germline CDR1 and CDR2 sequences are MGHRA and YSYEKL.

This rearrangement joins TRBV12-3 or TRBV12-4 to TRBJ2-3; D might be TRBD1 (6 bases). The CDR3 length is 14 residues. The CDR3, as DNA: TGTATCAGCAGTTTAGGGCAGGGGTCAGATACGCAGTATTTT. It yields the protein CISSLGQGSDTQYF.

The chain has TRBV11-2 and TRBJ2-7; D is perhaps TRBD2 (7 bases). The CDR3 has 20 amino acids. V was clipped by 7 bases and J by 0 bases, with 31 bases between them. CDR1 and CDR2 (germline): SGHAT, FQNNGV. The CDR3 sequence is CASNLRGGRTTGLSSYEQYF. The CDR3 region has the DNA TGTGCCAGCAACTTGAGGGGGGGGAGGACTACCGGGCTCAGCTCCTACGAGCAGTACTTC.

Points on this clonotype: A read error may account for a junction end that differs from germline. This chain connects TRBV6-6 to TRBJ1-1; D remains unclear. The germline V gene has CDR1 MNHNY and CDR2 SVGAGI (reference sequence). This CDR3 is built from 15 residues. CDR3 residues: CASSYPTWGTGEAFF. Here the CDR3 DNA reads TGCGCCAGCAGTTATCCAACATGGGGTACGGGTGAAGCTTTCTTT.

Regarding this clonotype: Since no conserved phenylalanine or tryptophan closes the CDR3, a read error is the likely cause. V gene TRBV29-1 combines with J gene TRBJ2-5; 7 bases match TRBD2. V lost 8 bases, J lost 5 bases, and 17 bases stayed unmatched. The CDR3 length is 15 residues. Germline loops: CDR1 SQVTM, CDR2 ANQGSEA. The CDR3 DNA follows: TGCAGCATCCGGCGAGGCGGGAGCTGGGCGGAGACCCAGTACATC. As protein: CSIRRGGSWAETQYI.

For this clonotype: Given the absence of the conserved phenylalanine or tryptophan at the CDR3 end, a read error is likely. CDR3 nucleotides: TGTGCCATCAGTGCAAGGACGGAGGAGACTCAGTACCTA. This sequence encodes CAISARTEETQYL. The V gene is TRBV10-3, the J gene TRBJ2-5, with D possibly being TRBD2 (5 bases). Germline V CDR1 and CDR2: ENHRY, SYGVKD. The CDR3 is made up of 13 amino acids.